This TCR beta chain was obtained from a study of early T cells in non-severe SARS-CoV-2 infection. For the study at large: Whole-blood bulk RNA, unsorted, was sequenced, and chains were unpaired.

This clonotype showed up many times. MiXCR, applied by TCRdb to the 5' RACE reads, yields one record per CDR3 protein. The sample shows 25,000 to 35,000 distinct CDR3 sequences, 5.2% of them seen only once. The receptor comes from an adult who was a healthcare worker with PCR-confirmed SARS-CoV-2 infection or an uninfected control (not recorded which). Source material: whole blood.

CDR3 coding DNA: TGTGCCAGCACCCCGGGACAGGGGAAAAACAATGAGCAGTTCTTC. Translated, it gives CASTPGQGKNNEQFF. This chain uses TRBV6-1 with TRBJ2-1; 10 bases align to TRBD1. The CDR3 consists of 15 residues. With V trimmed by 7 bases and J by 5 bases, 8 bases remained unmatched. Germline V lookup: CDR1 MNHNS, CDR2 SASEGT.